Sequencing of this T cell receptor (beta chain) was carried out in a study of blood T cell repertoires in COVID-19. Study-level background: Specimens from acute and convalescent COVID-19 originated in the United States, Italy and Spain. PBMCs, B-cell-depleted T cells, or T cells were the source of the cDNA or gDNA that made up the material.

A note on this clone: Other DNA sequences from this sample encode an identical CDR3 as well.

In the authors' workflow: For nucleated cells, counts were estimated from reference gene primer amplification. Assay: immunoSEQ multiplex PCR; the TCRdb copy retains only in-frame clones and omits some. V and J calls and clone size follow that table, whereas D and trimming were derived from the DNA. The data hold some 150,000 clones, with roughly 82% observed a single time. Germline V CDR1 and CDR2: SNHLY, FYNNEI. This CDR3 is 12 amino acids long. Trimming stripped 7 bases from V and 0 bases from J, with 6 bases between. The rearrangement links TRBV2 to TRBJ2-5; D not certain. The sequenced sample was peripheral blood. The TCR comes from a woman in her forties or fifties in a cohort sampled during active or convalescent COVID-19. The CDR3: CASTVNQETQYF. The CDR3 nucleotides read TGTGCCAGCACAGTTAACCAAGAGACCCAGTACTTC.